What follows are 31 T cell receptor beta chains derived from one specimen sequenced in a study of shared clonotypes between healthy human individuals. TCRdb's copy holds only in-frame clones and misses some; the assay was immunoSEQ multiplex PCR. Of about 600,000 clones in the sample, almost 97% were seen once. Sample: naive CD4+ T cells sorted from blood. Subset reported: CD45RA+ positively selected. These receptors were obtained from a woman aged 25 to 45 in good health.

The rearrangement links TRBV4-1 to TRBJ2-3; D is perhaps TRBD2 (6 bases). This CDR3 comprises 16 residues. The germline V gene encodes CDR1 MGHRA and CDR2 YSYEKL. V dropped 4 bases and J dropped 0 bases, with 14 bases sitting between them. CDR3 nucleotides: TGCGCCAGCAGCCCAGATAGCGGACTTAGCACAGATACGCAGTATTTT. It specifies CASSPDSGLSTDTQYF.

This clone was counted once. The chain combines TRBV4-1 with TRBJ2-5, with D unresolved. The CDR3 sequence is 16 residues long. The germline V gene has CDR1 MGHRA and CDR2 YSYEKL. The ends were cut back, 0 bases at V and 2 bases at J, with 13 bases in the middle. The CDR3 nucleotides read TGCGCCAGCAGCCAAGACTACGGCCTTTCTCAAGAGACCCAGTACTTC. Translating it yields CASSQDYGLSQETQYF.

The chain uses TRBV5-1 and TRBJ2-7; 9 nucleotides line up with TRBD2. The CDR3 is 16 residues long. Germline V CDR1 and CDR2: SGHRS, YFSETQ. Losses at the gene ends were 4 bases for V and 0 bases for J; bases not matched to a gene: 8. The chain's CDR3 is CASSPPLAGISYEQYF. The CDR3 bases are TGCGCCAGCAGCCCCCCCCTAGCGGGAATCTCCTACGAGCAGTACTTC. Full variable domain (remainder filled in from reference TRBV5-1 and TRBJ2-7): KAGVTQTPRYLIKTRGQQVTLSCSPISGHRSVSWYQQTPGQGLQFLFEYFSETQRNKGNFPGRFSGRQFSNSRSEMNVSTLELGDSALYLCASSPPLAGISYEQYFGPGTRLTVT.

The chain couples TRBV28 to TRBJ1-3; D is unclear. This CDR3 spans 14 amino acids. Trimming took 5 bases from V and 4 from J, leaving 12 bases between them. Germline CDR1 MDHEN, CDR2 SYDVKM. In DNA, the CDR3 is TGTGCCAGCAGTGCCCAAGGGTACGGAAACACCATATATTTT. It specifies CASSAQGYGNTIYF.

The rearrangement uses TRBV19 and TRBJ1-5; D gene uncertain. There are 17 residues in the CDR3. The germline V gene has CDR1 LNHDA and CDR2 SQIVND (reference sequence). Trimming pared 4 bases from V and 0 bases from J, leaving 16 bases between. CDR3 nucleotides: TGTGCCAGTAGTACACCCCGGGAGGCCTATAGCAATCAGCCCCAGCATTTT. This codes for CASSTPREAYSNQPQHF.

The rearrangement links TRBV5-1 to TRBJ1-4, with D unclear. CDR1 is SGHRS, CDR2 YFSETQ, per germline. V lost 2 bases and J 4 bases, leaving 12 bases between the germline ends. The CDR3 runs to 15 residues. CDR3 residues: CASSLGRQSNEKLFF. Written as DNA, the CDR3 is TGCGCCAGCAGCTTAGGCCGTCAAAGTAATGAAAAACTGTTTTTT.

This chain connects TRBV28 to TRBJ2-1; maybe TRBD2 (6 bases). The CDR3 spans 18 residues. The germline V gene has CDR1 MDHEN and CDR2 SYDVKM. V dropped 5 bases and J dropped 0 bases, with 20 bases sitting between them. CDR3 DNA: TGTGCCAGCAGTCTACCCCCCTGGGACTCAAACTCCTACAATGAGCAGTTCTTC. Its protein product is CASSLPPWDSNSYNEQFF.

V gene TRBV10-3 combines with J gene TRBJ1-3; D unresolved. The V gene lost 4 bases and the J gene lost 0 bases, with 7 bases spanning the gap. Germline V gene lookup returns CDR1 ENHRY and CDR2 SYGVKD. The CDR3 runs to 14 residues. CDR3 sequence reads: CAISVSVSGNTIYF. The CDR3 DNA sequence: TGTGCCATCAGTGTTTCCGTCTCTGGAAACACCATATATTTT.

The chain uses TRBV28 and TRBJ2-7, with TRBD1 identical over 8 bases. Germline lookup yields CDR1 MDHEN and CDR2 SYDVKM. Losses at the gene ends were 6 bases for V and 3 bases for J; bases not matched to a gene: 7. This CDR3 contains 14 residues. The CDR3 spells CASRRQGSGYEQYF. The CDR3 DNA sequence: TGTGCCAGCAGAAGACAGGGGTCCGGCTACGAGCAGTACTTC.

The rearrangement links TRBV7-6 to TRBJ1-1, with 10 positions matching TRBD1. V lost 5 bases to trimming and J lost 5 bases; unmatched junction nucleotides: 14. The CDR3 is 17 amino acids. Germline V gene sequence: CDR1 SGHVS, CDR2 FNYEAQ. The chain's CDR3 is CASSQPSGTGAGTEAFF. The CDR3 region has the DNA TGTGCCAGCAGCCAACCATCCGGGACAGGGGCGGGAACTGAAGCTTTCTTT. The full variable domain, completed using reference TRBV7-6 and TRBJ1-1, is GAGVSQSPRYKVTKRGQDVALRCDPISGHVSLYWYRQALGQGPEFLTYFNYEAQQDKSGLPNDRFSAERPEGSISTLTIQRTEQRDSAMYRCASSQPSGTGAGTEAFFGQGTRLTVV.

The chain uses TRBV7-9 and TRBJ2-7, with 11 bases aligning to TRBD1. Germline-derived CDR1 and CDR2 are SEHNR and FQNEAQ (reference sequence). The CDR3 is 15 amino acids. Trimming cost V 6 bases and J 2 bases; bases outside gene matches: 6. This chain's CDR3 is CASSFGTGGTYEQYF. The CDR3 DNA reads TGTGCCAGCAGTTTCGGGACAGGGGGTACCTACGAGCAGTACTTC.

The CDR3 region is CASSIRKTFTYEQYF. The CDR3 bases are TGTGCCAGTAGTATAAGAAAGACTTTTACCTACGAGCAGTACTTC. The genes are TRBV19 and TRBJ2-7; no clear D. V lost 2 bases and J 2 bases, leaving 13 bases between the germline ends. The length of the CDR3 is 15 residues. Germline lookup yields CDR1 LNHDA and CDR2 SQIVND (reference sequence).

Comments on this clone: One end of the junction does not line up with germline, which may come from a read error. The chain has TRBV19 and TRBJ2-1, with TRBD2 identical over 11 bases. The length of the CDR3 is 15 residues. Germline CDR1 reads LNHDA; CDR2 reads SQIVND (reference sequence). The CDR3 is CASRIAGGHLNEQFF. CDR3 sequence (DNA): TGTGCCAGTAGGATAGCGGGAGGGCACTTAAATGAGCAGTTCTTC.

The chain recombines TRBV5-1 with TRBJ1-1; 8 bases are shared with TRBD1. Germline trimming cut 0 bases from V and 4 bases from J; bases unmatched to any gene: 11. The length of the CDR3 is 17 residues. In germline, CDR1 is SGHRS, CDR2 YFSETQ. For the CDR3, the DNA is TGCGCCAGCAGCTTGGTCAGGACAGGGATAAGTATCACTGAAGCTTTCTTT. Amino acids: CASSLVRTGISITEAFF.

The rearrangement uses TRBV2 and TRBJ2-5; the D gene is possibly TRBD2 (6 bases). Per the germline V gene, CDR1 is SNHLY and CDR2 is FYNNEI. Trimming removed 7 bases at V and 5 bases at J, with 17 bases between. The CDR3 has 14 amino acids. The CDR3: CASTQYGAGETQYF. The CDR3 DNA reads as TGTGCCAGCACCCAGTACGGGGCGGGGGAGACCCAGTACTTC. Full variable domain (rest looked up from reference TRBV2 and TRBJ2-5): EPEVTQTPSHQVTQMGQEVILRCVPISNHLYFYWYRQILGQKVEFLVSFYNNEISEKSEIFDDQFSVERPDGSNFTLKIRSTKLEDSAMYFCASTQYGAGETQYFGPGTRLLVL.

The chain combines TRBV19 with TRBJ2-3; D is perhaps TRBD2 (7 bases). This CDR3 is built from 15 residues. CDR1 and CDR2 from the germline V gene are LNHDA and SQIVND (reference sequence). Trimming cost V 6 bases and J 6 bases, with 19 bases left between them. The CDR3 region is CASRTGGAVVDTQYF. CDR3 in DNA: TGTGCCAGTAGGACGGGGGGCGCGGTAGTGGATACGCAGTATTTT. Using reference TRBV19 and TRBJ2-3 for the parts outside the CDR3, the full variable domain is DGGITQSPKYLFRKEGQNVTLSCEQNLNHDAMYWYRQDPGQGLRLIYYSQIVNDFQKGDIAEGYSVSREKKESFPLTVTSAQKNPTAFYLCASRTGGAVVDTQYFGPGTRLTVL.

As DNA, the CDR3 is TGTGCCAGGGACAGGGCAGGGACCCACAATGAGCAGTTCTTC. This codes for CARDRAGTHNEQFF. The V and J genes are TRBV7-9 and TRBJ2-1; 8 positions match TRBD1. The V gene's germline CDR1 is SEHNR and CDR2 FQNEAQ (reference sequence). The CDR3 runs to 14 residues. Trimming cost V 9 bases and J 5 bases; bases outside gene matches: 9. Full variable domain (rest looked up from reference TRBV7-9 and TRBJ2-1): DTGVSQNPRHKITKRGQNVTFRCDPISEHNRLYWYRQTLGQGPEFLTYFQNEAQLEKSRLLSDRFSAERPKGSFSTLEIQRTEQGDSAMYLCARDRAGTHNEQFFGPGTRLTVL.

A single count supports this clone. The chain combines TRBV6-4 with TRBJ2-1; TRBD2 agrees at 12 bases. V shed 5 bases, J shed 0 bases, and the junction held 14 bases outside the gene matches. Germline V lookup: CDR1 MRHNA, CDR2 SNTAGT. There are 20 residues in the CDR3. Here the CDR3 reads CASSTSGRLKAGRSYNEQFF. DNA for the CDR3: TGTGCCAGCAGTACTAGCGGGAGGTTGAAGGCGGGGCGCTCCTACAATGAGCAGTTCTTC.

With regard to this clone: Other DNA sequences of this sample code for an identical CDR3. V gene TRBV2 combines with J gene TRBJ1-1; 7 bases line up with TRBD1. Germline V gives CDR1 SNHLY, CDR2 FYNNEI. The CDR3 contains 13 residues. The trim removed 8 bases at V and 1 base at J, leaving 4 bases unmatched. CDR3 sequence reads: CASSRDRNTEAFF. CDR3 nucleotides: TGTGCCAGCTCCCGGGACAGGAACACTGAAGCTTTCTTT.

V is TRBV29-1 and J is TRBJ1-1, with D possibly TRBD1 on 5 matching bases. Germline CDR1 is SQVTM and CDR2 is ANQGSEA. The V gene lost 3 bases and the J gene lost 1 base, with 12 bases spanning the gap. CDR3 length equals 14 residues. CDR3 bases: TGCAGCGTTGACTCCCGGGGGTGGAACACTGAAGCTTTCTTT. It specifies CSVDSRGWNTEAFF.

The CDR3 nucleotides are TGTGCCAGCAGTCGCGACAGGGTCAACGAGCAGTACTTC. This gives the protein CASSRDRVNEQYF. The V call is TRBV27, the J call TRBJ2-7, with 7 bases matching TRBD1. Germline trimming cut 5 bases from V and 5 bases from J; bases unmatched to any gene: 6. The CDR3 spans 13 residues. Germline V gene sequence: CDR1 MNHEY, CDR2 SMNVEV (reference sequence).

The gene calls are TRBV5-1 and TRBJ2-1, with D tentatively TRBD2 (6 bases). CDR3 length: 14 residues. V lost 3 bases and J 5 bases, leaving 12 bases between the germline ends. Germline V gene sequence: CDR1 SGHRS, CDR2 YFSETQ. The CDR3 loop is CASSSQTSNNEQFF. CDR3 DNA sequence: TGCGCCAGCAGCTCCCAGACTAGTAACAATGAGCAGTTCTTC. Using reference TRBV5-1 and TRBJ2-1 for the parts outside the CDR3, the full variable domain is KAGVTQTPRYLIKTRGQQVTLSCSPISGHRSVSWYQQTPGQGLQFLFEYFSETQRNKGNFPGRFSGRQFSNSRSEMNVSTLELGDSALYLCASSSQTSNNEQFFGPGTRLTVL.

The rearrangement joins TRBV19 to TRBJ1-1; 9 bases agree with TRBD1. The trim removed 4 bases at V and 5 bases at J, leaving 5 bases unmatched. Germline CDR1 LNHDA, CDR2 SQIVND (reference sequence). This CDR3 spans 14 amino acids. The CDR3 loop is CASSSTGGETEAFF. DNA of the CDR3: TGTGCCAGTAGTAGCACAGGGGGCGAGACTGAAGCTTTCTTT.

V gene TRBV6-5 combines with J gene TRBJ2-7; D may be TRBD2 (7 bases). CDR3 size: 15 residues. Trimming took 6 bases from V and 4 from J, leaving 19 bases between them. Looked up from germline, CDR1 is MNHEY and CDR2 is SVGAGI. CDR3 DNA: TGTGCCAGCAGAACTAGGGGGGGCCCTCGTTACGAGCAGTACTTC. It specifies CASRTRGGPRYEQYF.

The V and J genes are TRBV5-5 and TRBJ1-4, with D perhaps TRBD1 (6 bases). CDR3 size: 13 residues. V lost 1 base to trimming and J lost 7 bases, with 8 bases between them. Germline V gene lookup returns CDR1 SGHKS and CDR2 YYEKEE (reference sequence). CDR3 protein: CASSLQGFEKLFF. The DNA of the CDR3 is TGTGCCAGCAGCTTGCAGGGGTTTGAAAAACTGTTTTTT.

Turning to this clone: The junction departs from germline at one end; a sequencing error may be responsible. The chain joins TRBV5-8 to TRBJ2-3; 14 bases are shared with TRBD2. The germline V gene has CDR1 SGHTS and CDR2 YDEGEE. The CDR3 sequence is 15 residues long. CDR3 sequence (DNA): TGTGCCAGCAGCCCCGGACTAGCGGGAGGTGATATGCAGTATTTT. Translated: CASSPGLAGGDMQYF.

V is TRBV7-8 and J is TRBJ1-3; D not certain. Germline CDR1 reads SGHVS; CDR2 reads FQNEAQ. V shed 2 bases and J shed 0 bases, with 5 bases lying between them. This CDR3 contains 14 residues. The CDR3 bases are TGTGCCAGCAGCTTACCCAGCTCTGGAAACACCATATATTTT. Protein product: CASSLPSSGNTIYF.

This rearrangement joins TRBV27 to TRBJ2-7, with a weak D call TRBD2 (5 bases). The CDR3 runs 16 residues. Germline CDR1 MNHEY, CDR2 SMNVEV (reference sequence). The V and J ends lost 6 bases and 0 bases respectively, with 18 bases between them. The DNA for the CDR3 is TGTGCCAGCAGACCCGCAACTAGGGTGAGCTCCTACGAGCAGTACTTC. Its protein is CASRPATRVSSYEQYF.

For the CDR3, the DNA is TGTGCCAGCACCAATCACCAGGGTAGCGGGATTGGGACCCAGTACTTC. The encoded protein is CASTNHQGSGIGTQYF. The V and J genes are TRBV7-3 and TRBJ2-5; 8 nucleotides align to TRBD2. V was pared by 7 bases and J by 7 bases, with 17 bases of the junction left unmatched. This CDR3 contains 16 residues. Looked up from germline, CDR1 is SGHTA and CDR2 is FQGTGA.

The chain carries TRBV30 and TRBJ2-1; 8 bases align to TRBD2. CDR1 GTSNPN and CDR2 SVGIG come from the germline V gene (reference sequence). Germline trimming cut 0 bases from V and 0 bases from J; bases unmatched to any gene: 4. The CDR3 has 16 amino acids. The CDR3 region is CAWSVLAESSYNEQFF. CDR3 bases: TGTGCCTGGAGTGTACTAGCGGAGAGCTCCTACAATGAGCAGTTCTTC.

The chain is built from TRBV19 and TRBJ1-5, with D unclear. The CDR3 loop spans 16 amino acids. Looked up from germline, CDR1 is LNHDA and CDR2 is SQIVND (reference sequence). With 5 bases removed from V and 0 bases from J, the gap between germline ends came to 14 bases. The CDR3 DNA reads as TGTGCCAGTAGTCCCAGACTCACCCATAGCAATCAGCCCCAGCATTTT. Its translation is CASSPRLTHSNQPQHF. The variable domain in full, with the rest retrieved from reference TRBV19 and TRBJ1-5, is DGGITQSPKYLFRKEGQNVTLSCEQNLNHDAMYWYRQDPGQGLRLIYYSQIVNDFQKGDIAEGYSVSREKKESFPLTVTSAQKNPTAFYLCASSPRLTHSNQPQHFGDGTRLSIL.